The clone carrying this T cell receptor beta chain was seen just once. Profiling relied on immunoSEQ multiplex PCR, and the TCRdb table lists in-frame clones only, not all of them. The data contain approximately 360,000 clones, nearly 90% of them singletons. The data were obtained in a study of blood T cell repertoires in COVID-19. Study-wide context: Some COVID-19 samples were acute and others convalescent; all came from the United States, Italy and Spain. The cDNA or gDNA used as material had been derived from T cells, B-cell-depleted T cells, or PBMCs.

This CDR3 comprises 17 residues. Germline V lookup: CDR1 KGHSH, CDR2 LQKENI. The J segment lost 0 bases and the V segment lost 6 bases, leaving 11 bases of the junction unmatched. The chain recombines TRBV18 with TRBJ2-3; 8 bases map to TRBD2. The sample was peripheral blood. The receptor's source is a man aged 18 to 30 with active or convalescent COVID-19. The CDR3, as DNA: TGTGCCAGCTCTAAACGGGCGGGAGGATCGAGCACAGATACGCAGTATTTT. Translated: CASSKRAGGSSTDTQYF.